This T cell receptor (beta chain) was sequenced during a study of blood T cell repertoires in COVID-19. Looking at the study overall: Donors in the United States, Italy and Spain gave samples during acute or convalescent COVID-19.

This clone was counted a few times. The length of the CDR3 is 12 residues. Looked up from germline, CDR1 is GTSNPN and CDR2 is SVGIG (reference sequence). The V and J ends lost 2 bases and 8 bases respectively, with 12 bases between them. Authors' processing steps: Scientists estimated how many nucleated cells there were by amplifying reference gene primers. TCRdb's copy holds only in-frame clones and misses some; the assay was immunoSEQ multiplex PCR. V, J and clone size derive from that table, while D and trimming were established from the DNA sequence. The sample has about 310,000 clones, around 91% seen once; the top ten hold 0.95% to 1.3%.

The source material was peripheral blood. The chain is built from TRBV30 and TRBJ1-2; no clear D gene. The receptor was derived from a woman aged 40 to 50 with COVID-19, enrolled during active disease. The CDR3 nucleotides read TGTGCCTGGAGTCCCACTACCTGGGGCTACACCTTC. It translates to CAWSPTTWGYTF. Supplemented by reference TRBV30 and TRBJ1-2, the full variable domain reads SQTIHQWPATLVQPVGSPLSLECTVEGTSNPNLYWYRQAAGRGLQLLFYSVGIGQISSEVPQNLSASRPQDRQFILSSKKLLLSDSGFYLCAWSPTTWGYTFGSGTRLTVV.